The entry that follows covers one T cell receptor (beta chain) sequence. The ends were cut back, 4 bases at V and 7 bases at J, with 17 bases in the middle. The CDR3 runs to 15 residues. Germline V CDR1 and CDR2: MDHEN, SYDVKM. This entry belongs to a study of blood T cells in healthy people across ages. A J-beta primer mix and a sample-barcoded 5' primer were used in a second PCR of roughly 7 to 12 cycles. From the 5' RACE reads, TCRdb called clonotypes with MiXCR, one entry per CDR3 protein. The table has approximately 780,000 distinct CDR3 sequences, around 25% seen once; the top ten hold about 3%. Donors were healthy Caucasian individuals from Russia aged roughly 6 to 95. This same sample was also taken into another study, of T cells of mothers and their children.

The chain carries TRBV28 and TRBJ1-5; tentative D call: TRBD1 (6 bases). The sequence was collected from a boy between 5 and 17 years old in good health. Specimen: blood. CDR3 region: CASSSIGGARQPQHF. The CDR3 region has the DNA TGTGCCAGCAGTTCCATCGGGGGCGCGAGGCAGCCCCAGCATTTT. Full variable domain (remainder filled in from reference TRBV28 and TRBJ1-5): DVKVTQSSRYLVKRTGEKVFLECVQDMDHENMFWYRQDPGLGLRLIYFSYDVKMKEKGDIPEGYSVSREKKERFSLILESASTNQTSMYLCASSSIGGARQPQHFGDGTRLSIL.